Sequencing of this T cell receptor (beta chain) was carried out in a study of T-cell memory formation after mild COVID-19. This clonotype was seen ten or more times. Trimming took 5 bases from V and 1 from J; bases not matched to a gene: 2. Germline V gene lookup returns CDR1 MNHEY and CDR2 SVGAGI. CDR3 length: 13 residues. TCRdb recomputed calls from the 5' RACE reads with MiXCR, one row per CDR3 protein. Among about 57,000 distinct CDR3 sequences, more than 10% were seen once, and the ten largest hold 24%. The chain employs TRBV6-5 and TRBJ2-7, with 7 bases aligning to TRBD1. The source material was PBMCs or a T cell subset sorted from them (not recorded which). This TCR was recovered from a man between 18 and 35 years old who had mild COVID-19 (a few samples of this study predate the infection). Cell type and time point are not known. The CDR3 sequence is CASSRGQSYEQYV. CDR3 DNA: TGTGCCAGCAGTAGGGGACAGTCCTACGAGCAGTACGTC.